The 5 T cell receptor beta chains given below trace back to one sample, sequenced in a study of cytomegalovirus exposure and HLA in healthy donors. TCRdb keeps only in-frame clones here, not all; method: immunoSEQ multiplex PCR. The sample contains a few hundred thousand clones, 70% to 90% of which appear only once. Sequences were obtained from PBMCs. The receptor set was obtained from a woman in her late teens or twenties in good health and CMV-seronegative.

This clone showed up just once. The chain carries TRBV27 and TRBJ2-1; D is perhaps TRBD2 (6 bases). The CDR3 length is 16 residues. Germline V gene sequence: CDR1 MNHEY, CDR2 SMNVEV (reference sequence). Trimming left V 3 bases short and J 7 bases short, with 19 bases between. Here the CDR3 reads CASSFSEGEFGNEQFF. CDR3 coding DNA: TGTGCCAGCAGTTTCTCGGAGGGAGAATTCGGGAATGAGCAGTTCTTC.

V usage is TRBV5-1 and J usage is TRBJ1-1, with D possibly being TRBD1 (5 bases). V lost 3 bases to trimming and J lost 5 bases, with 17 bases between them. The CDR3 loop spans 15 amino acids. Germline V gene lookup returns CDR1 SGHRS and CDR2 YFSETQ. Here the CDR3 reads CASSWEGRPRTEAFF. CDR3 bases: TGCGCCAGCAGCTGGGAGGGACGGCCGAGGACTGAAGCTTTCTTT.

The rearrangement links TRBV5-4 to TRBJ2-7; 9 bases match TRBD2. Germline V gene lookup returns CDR1 SGHNT and CDR2 YYREEE (reference sequence). This CDR3 spans 15 amino acids. V trimming: 2 bases; J trimming: 5 bases; junction bases outside the gene matches: 8. CDR3 sequence (DNA): TGTGCCAGCAGCTTTAGCGGCGGGAGGGCCGACGAGCAGTACTTC. Translated: CASSFSGGRADEQYF.

The chain carries TRBV4-3 and TRBJ1-2, with TRBD1 as a possible D gene (5 bases). There are 15 residues in the CDR3. V shed 1 base and J shed 4 bases, with 13 bases lying between them. Germline CDR1 is LGHNA and CDR2 is YSLEER. CDR3: CASSQGLGEGYGYTF. CDR3 nucleotides: TGCGCCAGCAGCCAAGGTCTGGGGGAGGGCTATGGCTACACCTTC.

The V and J genes are TRBV6-1 and TRBJ2-7; possible D gene TRBD2, 5 bases. Trimming took off 5 bases at V and 4 bases at J, with 9 bases between the two ends. This CDR3 has 12 amino acids. CDR1 is MNHNS, CDR2 SASEGT, per germline. In DNA, the CDR3 is TGTGCCAGCAGTCCCACTAGTTACGAGCAGTACTTC. It codes for CASSPTSYEQYF.